Listed below are T cell receptor beta chains from one sample, sequenced in a study of blood T cell repertoires in COVID-19. The table came from immunoSEQ multiplex PCR; TCRdb's copy has only in-frame clones and leaves some out. This sample carries under 150,000 clones, about four fifths of them seen once, and the ten largest clones take over 1.1%. Sequencing input: peripheral blood. The source is a man between 60 and 75 years old with acute or convalescent COVID-19. CDR3s include the opening cysteine and the closing phenylalanine or tryptophan. D genes are given only for firm matches. Rows give clone size only sometimes, using once, few, many, or a class for an expanded clone.

TGTGCCAGCATTTACGGGGGACAGGGGAACACTGAAGCTTTCTTT CASIYGGQGNTEAFF TRBJ1-1 NA TRBD1 TRBV6-2/TRBV6-3
TGTGCCAGCAGCCCAGAGATAGTAGGAGGGGGCGTTCGAAACACCATATATTTT CASSPEIVGGGVRNTIYF TRBJ1-3 once TRBD1 TRBV9
TGTGCCAGCAGTCTACCGGACAGGGATCGATATAGCAATCAGCCCCAGCATTTT CASSLPDRDRYSNQPQHF TRBJ1-5 few TRBD1 TRBV6-6
TGTGCCAGCAGCCCCCGACAGGGGGTCAAAAACATTCAGTACTTC CASSPRQGVKNIQYF TRBJ2-4 NA TRBD1 TRBV14
TGTGCCTGGACCGGGAGCTCCTACAATGAGCAGTTCTTC CAWTGSSYNEQFF TRBJ2-1 NA NA TRBV30
TGCGCCAGCAGGGAGGGACAGGTGGCCACTGAAGCTTTCTTT CASREGQVATEAFF TRBJ1-1 NA TRBD1 TRBV10-2
TGTGCCAGCAGCCCGAGTACAGCCTACAGCACAGATACGCAGTATTTT CASSPSTAYSTDTQYF TRBJ2-3 NA NA TRBV5-4
TGTGCCAGCAGCTCGAGAACAGGGGGCGGCGGGGAGACCCAGTACTTC CASSSRTGGGGETQYF TRBJ2-5 NA TRBD1 TRBV11-3
TGCGCCAGCAGTCAATCGGCAGGGGCTCAGCCCCAGCATTTT CASSQSAGAQPQHF TRBJ1-5 NA NA TRBV23-1
TGCAGCGCCTCTGTAGGGACAGGGGGCAAACAGCCCCAGCATTTT CSASVGTGGKQPQHF TRBJ1-5 NA TRBD1 TRBV29-1
TGTGCCAGCAGTTACCAATCGACGGACAGGGGAAACACCATATATTTT CASSYQSTDRGNTIYF TRBJ1-3 NA TRBD1 TRBV6-5
TGTGCCAGCAGCCGGGGAGGGATCTCCTACAATGAGCAGTTCTTC CASSRGGISYNEQFF TRBJ2-1 NA TRBD2 TRBV11-2
TGCGCCAGCAGCTACACTCGCGGACAGGAAGCTTTCTTT CASSYTRGQEAFF TRBJ1-1 NA NA TRBV5-1
TGTGCCACCAGCCCAGGACAGGTTAACACTGAAGCTTTCTTT CATSPGQVNTEAFF TRBJ1-1 NA TRBD1 TRBV15
TGTGCCAGCAACCAGGGGGGTTCCTACGAGCAGTACTTC CASNQGGSYEQYF TRBJ2-7 NA NA TRBV11-2
TGCAGCGTTGAAGGAGGTAGGGGGCGCGAGCAGTACTTC CSVEGGRGREQYF TRBJ2-7 few TRBD1 TRBV29-1
TGTGCCAGCAGCTTAGATGGCGGGTCCAGGGGGGAGCTGTTTTTT CASSLDGGSRGELFF TRBJ2-2 NA NA TRBV7-9
TGTGCTAGTGGTACTGTCAAGAACGGCTACACCTTC CASGTVKNGYTF TRBJ1-2 NA NA TRBV12-5
TGTGCCAGCAGCCCAAGGGACAGGGGGATCTATGGCTACACCTTC CASSPRDRGIYGYTF TRBJ1-2 NA TRBD1 TRBV9
TGTGCCAGCAGCCAAAAGCCCCTTGGGGCCGAGCAGTACTTC CASSQKPLGAEQYF TRBJ2-7 once NA TRBV4-2
TGCGCCAGCAGCCAAGATATCCCGGGGACAATGGTAGATACGCAGTATTTT CASSQDIPGTMVDTQYF TRBJ2-3 NA NA TRBV4-1
TGTGCCAGCAGTTATTTGGCAGGGGTCAATGAGCAGTTCTTC CASSYLAGVNEQFF TRBJ2-1 NA NA TRBV6-6
TGTGCCAGCCTTCCTAGTTTCAGTACGCAGTATTTT CASLPSFSTQYF TRBJ2-3 once NA TRBV2
TGTGCCAGCAGCGAACAGGGAACCAAAAACATTCAGTACTTC CASSEQGTKNIQYF TRBJ2-4 NA NA TRBV27
TGTGCCAGCAGTGAGGGGCAGTTTGCAACTAATGAAAAACTGTTTTTT CASSEGQFATNEKLFF TRBJ1-4 NA NA TRBV2
TGTGCCAGCAGTGGGGACAGGGGGGGTGTCACTGAAGCTTTCTTT CASSGDRGGVTEAFF TRBJ1-1 NA TRBD1 TRBV6-6
TGTGCCAGCAGCTTACTCACAGGGGCGGGATATGGCTACACCTTC CASSLLTGAGYGYTF TRBJ1-2 NA TRBD1 TRBV7-9
TGTGCCAGCAGCCAAGATGGACTAGCGGGAATCCTCTCTGGGGCCAACGTCCTGACTTTC CASSQDGLAGILSGANVLTF TRBJ2-6 NA TRBD2 TRBV3-1/TRBV3-2
TGTGCCAGCGCGGGAGCGGGGTACGAGCAGTACTTC CASAGAGYEQYF TRBJ2-7 few TRBD2 TRBV2
TGTGCCAGCAGCTTAGGAGCGAACACCATATATTTT CASSLGANTIYF TRBJ1-3 NA NA TRBV11-2
TGTGCCAGCAGCCAGACCAGGGGGCTGGGTGGCTACACCTTC CASSQTRGLGGYTF TRBJ1-2 NA TRBD1 TRBV3-1/TRBV3-2
TGTGCCAGCAGTCAGCGGTGGGCAGGGGGCTACACCGGGGAGCTGTTTTTT CASSQRWAGGYTGELFF TRBJ2-2 NA TRBD1 TRBV7-9
TGTGCCAGCAGCTTAGATCTGTCGGCTGAAGCTTTCTTT CASSLDLSAEAFF TRBJ1-1 NA NA TRBV11-2
TGTGCCACCAGCAGATCCCGGGACAGTGGGGCCGGGGAGCTGTTTTTT CATSRSRDSGAGELFF TRBJ2-2 few TRBD1 TRBV15